The 32 T cell receptor beta chains listed next were all sequenced from one sample in a study of cytomegalovirus exposure and HLA in healthy donors. The PCR made use of 60 Vbeta and 13 Jbeta primers. The method was immunoSEQ multiplex PCR; TCRdb's version includes in-frame clones alone and lacks a portion of them. The sample lists under 140,000 clones; approximately 83% were seen once. Sequencing used PBMCs. The receptors derive from a man aged 40-49 years in good health and CMV-seronegative.

This rearrangement joins TRBV5-1 to TRBJ2-1, with D possibly TRBD2 on 6 matching bases. The V end lost 2 bases, the J end lost 7 bases, and 13 bases lay between the germline ends. This CDR3 has 14 amino acids. Germline CDR1 and CDR2: SGHRS and YFSETQ. CDR3 sequence (DNA): TGCGCCAGCAGCTTTACCCTCCGGGGGAATGAGCAGTTCTTC. This sequence encodes CASSFTLRGNEQFF.

The chain combines TRBV6-1 with TRBJ1-1, with D hard to call. The V end lost 7 bases, the J end lost 0 bases, and 9 bases lay between the germline ends. Germline V lookup: CDR1 MNHNS, CDR2 SASEGT. The CDR3 runs 13 residues. For the CDR3, the DNA is TGTGCCAGCAAAGACACCCTGAACACTGAAGCTTTCTTT. This gives the protein CASKDTLNTEAFF.

The chain recombines TRBV29-1 with TRBJ1-2; 10 bases fit TRBD1. Germline CDR1 and CDR2: SQVTM and ANQGSEA. V lost 6 bases and J lost 7; bases outside the gene matches: 5. The length of the CDR3 is 12 residues. In DNA form, the CDR3 reads TGCAGCGTGGGACAGGGGATGAGTGGCTACACCTTC. Its protein product is CSVGQGMSGYTF.

The rearrangement uses TRBV7-2 and TRBJ2-7; the D gene is possibly TRBD1 (6 bases). V lost 5 bases, J lost 0 bases, and 14 bases lay in between. The CDR3 is 15 amino acids. Per germline, CDR1 SGHTA and CDR2 FQGNSA. CDR3 sequence: CASSQQGKSSYEQYF. CDR3 bases: TGTGCCAGCAGCCAGCAGGGGAAGAGCTCCTACGAGCAGTACTTC. Full variable domain (rest looked up from reference TRBV7-2 and TRBJ2-7): GAGVSQSPSNKVTEKGKDVELRCDPISGHTALYWYRQSLGQGLEFLIYFQGNSAPDKSGLPSDRFSAERTGGSVSTLTIQRTQQEDSAVYLCASSQQGKSSYEQYFGPGTRLTVT.

The V gene is TRBV4-2, the J gene TRBJ2-7, with no clear D. With 0 bases removed from V and 5 bases from J, the gap between germline ends came to 8 bases. This CDR3 is built from 13 residues. Looked up from germline, CDR1 is LGHNA and CDR2 is YNFKEQ. This chain's CDR3 is CASSQEIINEQYF. DNA for the CDR3: TGTGCCAGCAGCCAAGAAATCATCAACGAGCAGTACTTC.

This chain links TRBV7-9 with TRBJ1-2; TRBD1 aligns across 8 bases. Trimming at V came to 3 bases and at J to 3 bases, leaving 6 bases not matched to a gene. Germline-derived CDR1 and CDR2 are SEHNR and FQNEAQ (reference sequence). The CDR3 sequence is 15 residues long. The CDR3 DNA sequence: TGTGCCAGCAGCTTGTTGGACAGGGAGGACTATGGCTACACCTTC. It specifies CASSLLDREDYGYTF.

This sequence joins TRBV7-9 and TRBJ2-3; no clear D. The CDR3 totals 14 residues. The ends were cut back, 2 bases at V and 2 bases at J, with 8 bases in the middle. Germline V lookup: CDR1 SEHNR, CDR2 FQNEAQ (reference sequence). The CDR3 here is CASSLSTNTDTQYF. DNA for the CDR3: TGTGCCAGCAGCTTATCGACAAACACAGATACGCAGTATTTT.

This CDR3 is CASTLWEGNYGYTF. Written as DNA, the CDR3 is TGTGCCAGCACCCTTTGGGAGGGTAACTATGGCTACACCTTC. The V call is TRBV2, the J call TRBJ1-2, with unresolved D. The CDR3 sequence is 14 residues long. From germline, CDR1 is SNHLY and CDR2 FYNNEI. The V end lost 7 bases, the J end lost 1 base, and 13 bases lay between the germline ends.

The rearrangement links TRBV28 to TRBJ2-5; possible D gene TRBD2, 5 bases. Trimming removed 8 bases from V and 5 bases from J, with 12 bases in between. Germline V gene sequence: CDR1 MDHEN, CDR2 SYDVKM. This CDR3 comprises 12 residues. This chain's CDR3 is CASGSPQETQYF. As DNA, the CDR3 is TGTGCCAGCGGGAGTCCCCAGGAGACCCAGTACTTC.

The chain combines TRBV4-2 with TRBJ2-2, with TRBD2 identical over 7 bases. With V trimmed by 6 bases and J by 4 bases, 5 bases remained unmatched. This CDR3 contains 14 residues. CDR1 LGHNA and CDR2 YNFKEQ come from the germline V gene. The CDR3 region has the DNA TGTGCCAGCAGAGGGAGGGGATCCACCGGGGAGCTGTTTTTT. Its protein product is CASRGRGSTGELFF.

The chain joins TRBV6-6 to TRBJ1-6, with TRBD1 matching over 7 bases. This CDR3 spans 15 amino acids. Germline assignment: CDR1 MNHNY and CDR2 SVGAGI (reference sequence). Trimming at V came to 2 bases and at J to 7 bases, leaving 5 bases not matched to a gene. The CDR3 loop reads CASSYGGTANSPLHF. As DNA, the CDR3 is TGTGCCAGCAGTTACGGGGGGACAGCGAATTCACCCCTCCACTTT.

This sequence joins TRBV4-3 and TRBJ2-2; D might be TRBD1 (6 bases). Germline V CDR1 and CDR2: LGHNA, YSLEER. Trimming removed 4 bases from V and 5 bases from J, with 14 bases in between. The length of the CDR3 is 15 residues. The CDR3 sequence: CASSPQGSNTGELFF. CDR3 sequence (DNA): TGCGCCAGCAGCCCTCAGGGGAGCAATACCGGGGAGCTGTTTTTT.

The chain combines TRBV27 with TRBJ2-2; 7 nucleotides align to TRBD1. Trimming took 3 bases from V and 4 from J; bases not matched to a gene: 8. The length of the CDR3 is 16 residues. The germline V gene has CDR1 MNHEY and CDR2 SMNVEV (reference sequence). In DNA, the CDR3 is TGTGCCAGCAGTTTCAATCACAGGGGTGGCACCGGGGAGCTGTTTTTT. Translating gives CASSFNHRGGTGELFF.

This clone was seen a few times. The V gene is TRBV19, the J gene TRBJ2-2; 9 positions agree with TRBD1. Germline V lookup: CDR1 LNHDA, CDR2 SQIVND (reference sequence). V trimming: 2 bases; J trimming: 8 bases; junction bases outside the gene matches: 3. This CDR3 comprises 14 residues. CDR3 amino acids: CASSIYRGQGELFF. CDR3 in DNA: TGTGCCAGTAGTATATACAGGGGGCAGGGGGAGCTGTTTTTT.

This sequence joins TRBV19 and TRBJ1-1; 7 bases map to TRBD1. Germline CDR1 LNHDA, CDR2 SQIVND (reference sequence). The CDR3 totals 16 residues. Trimming at V came to 8 bases and at J to 3 bases, leaving 15 bases not matched to a gene. The CDR3 DNA follows: TGTGCCAGTCGTCAAGGACAGGTCGGAAGGGACACTGAAGCTTTCTTT. This gives the protein CASRQGQVGRDTEAFF.

This sequence joins TRBV29-1 and TRBJ1-1; no clear D gene. The CDR3 covers 11 residues. Germline CDR1 is SQVTM and CDR2 is ANQGSEA. V was clipped by 4 bases and J by 5 bases, with 8 bases between them. The CDR3 bases are TGCAGCGTTGGAGGGTTGACTGAAGCTTTCTTT. It codes for CSVGGLTEAFF.

The sample holds a few counts of this clone. This chain links TRBV6-1 with TRBJ2-7, with TRBD1 identical over 10 bases. This CDR3 spans 15 amino acids. After removal of 5 bases from V and 3 bases from J, the junction contained 7 bases not matched to a gene. CDR1 is MNHNS and CDR2 is SASEGT in the germline V gene. Here the CDR3 DNA reads TGTGCCAGCAGTCCCGGGACAGGGGTTTTCTACGAGCAGTACTTC. Amino acid sequence: CASSPGTGVFYEQYF.

The rearrangement links TRBV6-1 to TRBJ2-7; a possible D gene is TRBD1 (6 bases). Trimming removed 5 bases at V and 2 bases at J, with 10 bases between. This CDR3 region has 13 residues. Per germline, CDR1 MNHNS and CDR2 SASEGT. The CDR3, as DNA: TGTGCCAGCAGTTTACAGGGCCCCTACGAGCAGTACTTC. Its translation is CASSLQGPYEQYF.

The rearrangement links TRBV5-6 to TRBJ1-2; TRBD1 is a possible D gene (6 bases). This CDR3 comprises 15 residues. Per germline, CDR1 SGHDT and CDR2 YYEEEE. V shed 4 bases and J shed 2 bases, with 15 bases lying between them. The CDR3 reads CASSLGRGYNYGYTF. CDR3 nucleotide sequence: TGTGCCAGCAGCCTGGGCAGGGGATACAACTATGGCTACACCTTC.

This clone was picked up a small number of times. V and J are TRBV4-1 and TRBJ2-2; D is perhaps TRBD2 (6 bases). The V end was cut by 0 bases, the J end by 1 base, with 12 bases between. The CDR3 extends over 17 amino acids. CDR1 and CDR2 (germline): MGHRA, YSYEKL. The CDR3 bases are TGCGCCAGCAGCCAAGATGGTGGAGGGCGGAACACCGGGGAGCTGTTTTTT. This sequence encodes CASSQDGGGRNTGELFF.

This chain connects TRBV30 to TRBJ1-5; D perhaps matches TRBD1 (5 bases). The CDR3 runs 13 residues. Trimming removed 4 bases from V and 7 bases from J, with 14 bases in between. CDR1 is GTSNPN, CDR2 SVGIG, per germline (reference sequence). CDR3 residues: CAWTPQGGQPQHF. Here the CDR3 DNA reads TGTGCCTGGACCCCGCAGGGTGGGCAGCCCCAGCATTTT. The entire variable domain, with the rest obtained from reference TRBV30 and TRBJ1-5, is as follows: SQTIHQWPATLVQPVGSPLSLECTVEGTSNPNLYWYRQAAGRGLQLLFYSVGIGQISSEVPQNLSASRPQDRQFILSSKKLLLSDSGFYLCAWTPQGGQPQHFGDGTRLSIL.

This chain connects TRBV5-4 to TRBJ2-3, with a weak D call TRBD1 (5 bases). The ends were cut back, 0 bases at V and 4 bases at J, with 9 bases in the middle. This CDR3 contains 14 residues. The germline V gene encodes CDR1 SGHNT and CDR2 YYREEE (reference sequence). Here the CDR3 reads CASSLAQGADTQYF. In DNA, the CDR3 is TGTGCCAGCAGCTTGGCCCAGGGTGCAGATACGCAGTATTTT. The variable domain in full, with the rest retrieved from reference TRBV5-4 and TRBJ2-3, is ETGVTQSPTHLIKTRGQQVTLRCSSQSGHNTVSWYQQALGQGPQFIFQYYREEENGRGNFPPRFSGLQFPNYSSELNVNALELDDSALYLCASSLAQGADTQYFGPGTRLTVL.

V is TRBV25-1 and J is TRBJ2-7; D perhaps matches TRBD1 (6 bases). In germline, CDR1 is MGHDK, CDR2 SYGVNS. This CDR3 is 14 amino acids long. Trimming pared 2 bases from V and 0 bases from J, leaving 8 bases between. The chain's CDR3 is CASSETRGSYEQYF. In nucleotides, the CDR3 is TGTGCCAGCAGTGAAACCAGGGGCTCCTACGAGCAGTACTTC.

J is TRBJ2-1 and V is TRBV19, with a tentative D call TRBD1 (6 bases). The length of the CDR3 is 18 residues. Germline-derived CDR1 and CDR2 are LNHDA and SQIVND (reference sequence). The V and J ends lost 1 base and 12 bases respectively, with 28 bases between them. The CDR3 loop is CASSIAGRGEAGEGGQFF. In DNA, the CDR3 is TGTGCCAGTAGTATAGCGGGCCGGGGAGAGGCAGGGGAAGGTGGGCAGTTCTTC.

The chain combines TRBV9 with TRBJ2-3; D unresolved. Germline V gene sequence: CDR1 SGDLS, CDR2 YYNGEE. The V gene lost 0 bases and the J gene lost 3 bases, with 11 bases spanning the gap. The CDR3 spans 15 residues. The CDR3 loop reads CASSVGRSRTDTQYF. The CDR3 DNA follows: TGTGCCAGCAGCGTAGGACGGTCGAGGACAGATACGCAGTATTTT.

The chain recombines TRBV7-2 with TRBJ2-1; D remains ambiguous. Trimming shortened V by 3 bases and J by 0 bases, and 15 bases separated the two germline ends. CDR1 is SGHTA and CDR2 is FQGNSA in the germline V gene. The CDR3 covers 17 residues. The CDR3 reads CASSFKNPGSSYNEQFF. The CDR3 region has the DNA TGTGCCAGCAGCTTCAAAAACCCGGGTAGCTCCTACAATGAGCAGTTCTTC.

This clone occurred a few times. The chain couples TRBV6-4 to TRBJ2-1; D unresolved. Deletions cut 0 bases from V and 6 bases from J, with 9 bases between. There are 14 residues in the CDR3. The germline V gene encodes CDR1 MRHNA and CDR2 SNTAGT. The CDR3 bases are TGTGCCAGCAGTGACTCGATTCAGGTCAATGAGCAGTTCTTC. This gives the protein CASSDSIQVNEQFF.

V usage is TRBV2 and J usage is TRBJ1-1; the D gene is possibly TRBD1 (5 bases). This CDR3 is 14 amino acids long. V dropped 7 bases and J dropped 1 base, with 13 bases sitting between them. Germline assignment: CDR1 SNHLY and CDR2 FYNNEI. The CDR3 coding sequence is TGTGCCAGCAAGAAGGCAGGGCCGAACACTGAAGCTTTCTTT. This codes for CASKKAGPNTEAFF.

Turning to this clone: One junction end does not reproduce the germline sequence, and a read error may be involved. Here the CDR3 reads CASSLSAGKNAEIF. The CDR3 DNA is TGTGCCAGCAGTTTGTCGGCAGGGAAAAATGCCGAGATCTTC. This rearrangement joins TRBV28 to TRBJ1-2, with D perhaps matching TRBD1 (5 bases). The CDR3 covers 14 residues. Germline CDR1 MDHEN, CDR2 SYDVKM.

The chain links TRBV4-1 to TRBJ2-3; 7 bases agree with TRBD1. Germline V gene data show CDR1 as MGHRA and CDR2 as YSYEKL. With 1 base clipped from V and 2 bases from J, the junction kept 12 bases outside the gene matches. This CDR3 has 18 amino acids. The CDR3 DNA follows: TGCGCCAGCAGCCAAGTCCCGGGACAGAGCCTTTCCACAGATACGCAGTATTTT. The encoded protein is CASSQVPGQSLSTDTQYF.

This sequence joins TRBV6-5 and TRBJ1-5; no clear D. There are 15 residues in the CDR3. V was clipped by 0 bases and J by 4 bases, with 10 bases between them. Germline V lookup: CDR1 MNHEY, CDR2 SVGAGI. DNA of the CDR3: TGTGCCAGCAGTTACTCGGGTTCGGAGAATCAGCCCCAGCATTTT. Protein: CASSYSGSENQPQHF.

The chain employs TRBV6-5 and TRBJ1-2; D is perhaps TRBD1 (5 bases). CDR3 length: 13 residues. Trimming pared 6 bases from V and 3 bases from J, leaving 11 bases between. Germline V gene sequence: CDR1 MNHEY, CDR2 SVGAGI. Written as DNA, the CDR3 is TGTGCCAGCAGAGGAGGGGAGGACTATGGCTACACCTTC. Amino acids: CASRGGEDYGYTF.